Listed here is a single T cell receptor beta chain. The antigen remains undetermined. TCRdb keeps only in-frame clones here, not all; method: immunoSEQ multiplex PCR. The sample consists of some 110,000 clones, approximately 90% of them appearing once. This sample was included in a study of T cell responses to AZD1222 COVID-19 vaccine. In the study overall: Analyses pooled second doses at about 4 or about 12 weeks. Study-wide points: The span of vaccine-associated CD4 TCRs extended across spike, with dominance at 160-218 and 743-854. Without day 14 samples, only post-peak T cell repertoires were studied.

Trimming shortened V by 4 bases and J by 2 bases, and 12 bases separated the two germline ends. The CDR3 spans 14 residues. Germline loops: CDR1 MNHEY, CDR2 SMNVEV (reference sequence). This receptor was obtained from an adult in good health. The chain carries TRBV27 and TRBJ2-7, with D possibly TRBD2 on 5 matching bases. Material: peripheral blood, obtained on day 0 of AZD1222 vaccination. The CDR3 DNA is TGTGCCAGCAGTTCCACCCCCGGGACCTACGAGCAGTACTTC. It is translated as CASSSTPGTYEQYF.